This passage covers 18 T cell receptor beta chains from one sample sequenced in a study of regulatory T cells in long-lasting Graves disease. As for time point: persistent/refractory GD, antithyroid drugs over 5 years with positive TRAb. Extracted RNA from PBMCs served as the source of the TCR library. iRepertoire HTBI primers and Arm-PCR of CDR3 regions built TCR beta libraries. TCRdb passed the multiplex PCR reads through MiXCR, listing each CDR3 protein once. The table records some 430,000 distinct CDR3 sequences, around a fifth of them present only once. Sequenced here: peripheral blood mononuclear cells (PBMCs), sampled when the disease was refractory, from a patient treated with antithyroid drugs. The receptors were sampled from a female donor with Graves disease.

This sequence joins TRBV12-3 or TRBV12-4 and TRBJ2-3; D might be TRBD2 (6 bases). V lost 3 bases and J 0 bases, leaving 16 bases between the germline ends. The CDR3 consists of 17 residues. CDR3 nucleotide sequence: TGTGCCAGCAGTTTTTATTTGGCGGGGCTTAGCACAGATACGCAGTATTTT. It encodes CASSFYLAGLSTDTQYF.

This clonotype has a count of ten or more. J is TRBJ2-7 and V is TRBV6-2 or TRBV6-3; 11 bases fit TRBD2. Germline CDR1 reads MNHEY; CDR2 reads SVGEGT. This CDR3 has 17 amino acids. V shed 2 bases, J shed 0 bases, and the junction held 6 bases outside the gene matches. As DNA, the CDR3 is TGTGCCAGCAGTTACACTAGCGGGAGTGCAAGCTCCTACGAGCAGTACTTC. It yields the protein CASSYTSGSASSYEQYF.

As concerns this clonotype: With only one base between it and a far larger clone, this is likely a read error. The chain has TRBV7-9 and TRBJ1-1; D ambiguous. CDR1 is SEHNR and CDR2 is FQNEAQ in the germline V gene (reference sequence). CDR3 length equals 13 residues. V dropped 3 bases and J dropped 1 base, with 6 bases sitting between them. The CDR3 sequence: CASSFMGNTEAFF. The CDR3, as DNA: TGTGCCAGCAGCTTCATGGGGAACACTGAAGCTTTCTTT.

This clonotype was observed many times. The chain employs TRBV12-3 or TRBV12-4 and TRBJ2-7; TRBD2 might be the D (6 bases). The CDR3 contains 12 residues. Trimming left V 8 bases short and J 3 bases short, with 11 bases between. The CDR3 protein is CASGGDDYEQYF. DNA of the CDR3: TGTGCCAGCGGAGGGGACGACTACGAGCAGTACTTC.

The chain links TRBV3-1 to TRBJ2-4, with D perhaps TRBD1 or TRBD2 (5 bases each). The CDR3 is made up of 13 amino acids. The germline gives CDR1 LGHDT, CDR2 YNNKEL (reference sequence). Between the trimmed V and J ends, which lost 8 bases and 5 bases, there was a span of 13 bases. CDR3 in DNA: TGTGCCAGCCGCACATTGGGGGAAAACATTCAGTACTTC. This translates into CASRTLGENIQYF.

This clonotype was counted between two and nine times. The V gene is TRBV28, the J gene TRBJ1-5; D might be TRBD1 (6 bases). The V and J ends lost 6 bases and 5 bases respectively, with 11 bases between them. This CDR3 is built from 13 residues. Germline V gene lookup returns CDR1 MDHEN and CDR2 SYDVKM. The CDR3 here is CASRSDSHQPQHF. The CDR3 nucleotides are TGTGCCAGCAGATCGGACAGTCATCAGCCCCAGCATTTT.

This clonotype was seen a handful of times. The V gene is TRBV6-2 or TRBV6-3, the J gene TRBJ2-1; 12 bases are a match to TRBD2. Germline assignment: CDR1 MNHEY and CDR2 SVGEGT. This CDR3 has 19 amino acids. V lost 6 bases, J lost 4 bases, and 16 bases stayed unmatched. The CDR3 coding sequence is TGTGCCAGCAGCGCAGTAAATAGACTAGCGGGAGAGTCTTACAATGAGCAGTTCTTC. Residues: CASSAVNRLAGESYNEQFF.

The count of this clonotype is one. This clone may be a read error of a much larger clone one base away. V gene TRBV29-1 combines with J gene TRBJ2-6, with 9 bases matching TRBD1. With V trimmed by 7 bases and J by 2 bases, 9 bases remained unmatched. CDR1 is SQVTM, CDR2 ANQGSEA, per germline. This CDR3 has 16 amino acids. In DNA form, the CDR3 reads TGCAGCGGGCTTACAGGGGGCGCCCCTGGGGCCAACGTCCTGACTTTC. Its translation is CSGLTGGAPGANVLTF. Supplemented by reference TRBV29-1 and TRBJ2-6, the full variable domain reads SAVISQKPSRDICQRGTSLTIQCQVDSQVTMMFWYRQQPGQSLTLIATANQGSEATYESGFVIDKFPISRPNLTFSTLTVSNMSPEDSSIYLCSGLTGGAPGANVLTFGAGSRLTVL.

Notes on this clonotype: This sequence may be a read error, since a much larger clone differs from it by one base. The rearrangement uses TRBV12-3 or TRBV12-4 and TRBJ1-4; 8 positions match TRBD1. The CDR3 has 14 residues. The chain's CDR3 is CASSFTGGNDKLFF. The DNA for the CDR3 is TGTGCCAGCAGTTTTACAGGGGGTAATGACAAACTGTTTTTT.

The chain employs TRBV25-1 and TRBJ1-2, with TRBD1 matching 7 bases. Per the germline V gene, CDR1 is MGHDK and CDR2 is SYGVNS. The V gene end was trimmed by 3 bases and the J gene end by 12 bases; junction bases not matched to a gene: 7. The CDR3 runs to 12 residues. CDR3 in DNA: TGTGCCAGCAGTGACCCGTGGGACAGTCACACCTTC. It specifies CASSDPWDSHTF.

This clonotype was counted at least ten times. This chain connects TRBV20-1 to TRBJ2-4; D might be TRBD1 (7 bases). V was cut by 6 bases and J by 0 bases, with 21 bases left in between. CDR1 and CDR2 (germline): DFQATT, SNEGSKA (reference sequence). The CDR3 is 17 amino acids. This CDR3 reads CSARSGGTAIAKNIQYF. The CDR3 bases are TGCAGTGCCAGAAGTGGGGGGACAGCTATAGCCAAAAACATTCAGTACTTC.

This clonotype was counted ten times or more. This chain joins TRBV28 and TRBJ1-3; D possibly corresponds to TRBD1 (5 bases). This CDR3 region has 17 residues. Germline-derived CDR1 and CDR2 are MDHEN and SYDVKM. Between the trimmed V and J ends, which lost 6 bases and 0 bases, there was a span of 18 bases. This chain's CDR3 is CASRPNPRRDSGNTIYF. The CDR3 nucleotides are TGTGCCAGCAGACCGAATCCCCGCAGGGACTCTGGAAACACCATATATTTT.

A few counts support this clonotype. V and J are TRBV15 and TRBJ2-7; 8 positions agree with TRBD2. Germline V lookup: CDR1 LNHNV, CDR2 YYDKDF (reference sequence). The CDR3 length is 16 residues. Trimming cost V 1 base and J 3 bases; bases outside gene matches: 8. The CDR3 loop reads CATSRGGLAGFYEQYF. CDR3 nucleotides: TGTGCCACCAGCAGAGGTGGGCTAGCGGGCTTCTACGAGCAGTACTTC.

This clonotype was found once. At one of its ends the junction is not consistent with the germline gene, which may arise from a read error. V and J are TRBV5-1 and TRBJ2-1; D might be TRBD2 (6 bases). This CDR3 is 14 amino acids long. In germline, CDR1 is SGHRS, CDR2 YFSETQ. CDR3 region: CASSLATRSNEQFF. In nucleotides, the CDR3 is TGTGCCAGCAGTCTTGCGACTAGAAGCAATGAGCAGTTCTTC.

This clonotype was picked up many times. V usage is TRBV6-5 and J usage is TRBJ1-2, with D possibly TRBD1 on 6 matching bases. The CDR3 consists of 17 residues. The germline gives CDR1 MNHEY, CDR2 SVGAGI. The germline V and J ends were trimmed by 4 bases and 2 bases, with 20 bases remaining between them. In nucleotides, the CDR3 is TGTGCCAGCAGTTCCCCGGGACCGAGGGGGGGGAACTATGGCTACACCTTC. This encodes CASSSPGPRGGNYGYTF.

This clonotype was counted at least ten times. The chain combines TRBV6-1 with TRBJ1-1, with D tentatively TRBD1 (6 bases). The CDR3 sequence is 15 residues long. Germline CDR1 is MNHNS and CDR2 is SASEGT. V lost 6 bases and J lost 6, with 20 bases in between. The CDR3, as DNA: TGTGCCAGCAGGAAGGACAGCCGAGGCGTCGCTGAAGCTTTCTTT. This gives the protein CASRKDSRGVAEAFF.

This clonotype was counted between two and nine times. The chain combines TRBV11-2 with TRBJ2-1; 9 positions agree with TRBD2. Germline CDR1 and CDR2: SGHAT and FQNNGV. The CDR3 runs to 15 residues. V shed 4 bases, J shed 3 bases, and the junction held 4 bases outside the gene matches. CDR3 amino acids: CASSSLAGHYNEQFF. The CDR3 bases are TGTGCCAGCAGCTCCCTAGCGGGGCACTACAATGAGCAGTTCTTC.

This clonotype was seen at least ten times. The chain recombines TRBV19 with TRBJ2-5; 7 nucleotides agree with TRBD1. Trimming took 9 bases from V and 4 from J; bases not matched to a gene: 2. This CDR3 is built from 11 residues. The germline gives CDR1 LNHDA, CDR2 SQIVND (reference sequence). The CDR3 DNA follows: TGTGCCAGCCGACAGGGAGAGACCCAGTACTTC. It encodes CASRQGETQYF. The full variable domain, its missing parts supplied by reference TRBV19 and TRBJ2-5, is DGGITQSPKYLFRKEGQNVTLSCEQNLNHDAMYWYRQDPGQGLRLIYYSQIVNDFQKGDIAEGYSVSREKKESFPLTVTSAQKNPTAFYLCASRQGETQYFGPGTRLLVL.